This T cell receptor (beta chain) originates from a study of blood T cell repertoires in COVID-19. This clone was detected only once. Original methodology: Researchers report that nucleated cell counts were estimated from reference gene primer amplification. Some clones are missing from TCRdb's copy, which holds only in-frame ones; the method was immunoSEQ multiplex PCR. V, J and clone size were drawn from that table, and D and trimming were deduced from the DNA. This sample has about 70,000 clones, with 86% found just once. The CDR3 sequence is 11 residues long. V gave up 6 bases and J gave up 3 bases, with 3 bases separating them.

This clonotype was sampled from a man between 65 and 79 years old with active COVID-19. The chain links TRBV12-3 or TRBV12-4 to TRBJ2-1; D gene ambiguous. The sequenced sample consisted of peripheral blood. CDR3 DNA sequence: TGTGCCAGCAGCGGCTACAATGAGCAGTTCTTC. Translated: CASSGYNEQFF.